This TCR beta chain was captured in a study of cytomegalovirus exposure and HLA in healthy donors. As for the study in general: Most genotyped donors, approximately 81% of fewer than 400, had Caucasian-associated genetic ancestry. Notes on the study in general: According to the study, around 180 TCR beta chains were cytomegalovirus-associated.

60 Vbeta and 13 Jbeta primers were used in PCR. The protocol was immunoSEQ multiplex PCR, while the TCRdb copy is restricted to in-frame clones and leaves out a portion. Among hundreds of thousands of clones listed, about three quarters were seen once. Germline V gives CDR1 LNHDA, CDR2 SQIVND (reference sequence). The V segment lost 3 bases and the J segment 5 bases; nucleotides outside the gene matches: 5. This CDR3 region has 14 residues. Comment on this clone: Its antigen is as yet unknown.

Input material: PBMCs. The origin of this receptor is a male donor in good health and CMV-seronegative. The gene calls are TRBV19 and TRBJ2-7; TRBD1 matches 9 bases. CDR3 DNA sequence: TGTGCCAGTAGTATTCTTACAGGGGGCGACGAGCAGTACTTC. Protein sequence: CASSILTGGDEQYF.